The 24 T cell receptor beta chains below all came from one sample that was sequenced in a study of cytomegalovirus exposure and HLA in healthy donors. Some clones are missing from TCRdb's copy, which holds only in-frame ones; the method was immunoSEQ multiplex PCR. This sample carries 150,000 to 200,000 clones, 85% of them seen once, and the ten largest clones take approximately 16%. The sample taken for sequencing was PBMCs. These receptors all stem from a man between 18 and 35 years old in good health and CMV-seropositive.

This clone was detected only once. Other nucleotide sequences in the sample specify the same CDR3. The V gene is TRBV11-2, the J gene TRBJ2-7; a weak D match, TRBD2 (5 bases). Looked up from germline, CDR1 is SGHAT and CDR2 is FQNNGV. V was cut by 3 bases and J by 0 bases, with 15 bases left in between. The CDR3 consists of 16 residues. The CDR3 region has the DNA TGTGCCAGCAGCTTCCTGATTAGCGCGAGCTCCTACGAGCAGTACTTC. This encodes CASSFLISASSYEQYF.

The chain joins TRBV4-1 to TRBJ1-5; D may be TRBD1 (5 bases). The CDR3 runs 17 residues. CDR1 is MGHRA, CDR2 YSYEKL, per germline. Trimming left V 3 bases short and J 7 bases short, with 22 bases between. The CDR3 is CASSQVWGPREDQPQHF. The CDR3 nucleotides read TGCGCCAGCAGCCAGGTTTGGGGCCCCAGGGAGGACCAGCCCCAGCATTTT.

V is TRBV27 and J is TRBJ2-7; 8 nucleotides match TRBD1. CDR3 length: 15 residues. Per germline, CDR1 MNHEY and CDR2 SMNVEV (reference sequence). Trimming took 2 bases from V and 5 from J; bases not matched to a gene: 8. CDR3 DNA: TGTGCCAGCAGTTTACTCTACGGACAGGGCCACGAGCAGTACTTC. This encodes CASSLLYGQGHEQYF.

This rearrangement joins TRBV7-2 to TRBJ2-5, with 7 bases identical to TRBD1. The junction had 7 bases not matched to a gene; V was cut back by 1 base and J by 5 bases. Germline V lookup: CDR1 SGHTA, CDR2 FQGNSA. CDR3 length equals 15 residues. The CDR3, as DNA: TGTGCCAGCAGCTTAGGCTACAGGGGCACGGAGACCCAGTACTTC. Its protein is CASSLGYRGTETQYF.

This clone has a single count. The V and J genes are TRBV14 and TRBJ2-1, with 7 nucleotides matching TRBD2. The CDR3 is made up of 13 amino acids. Germline V gives CDR1 SGHDN, CDR2 FVKESK. Losses at the gene ends were 5 bases for V and 3 bases for J; bases not matched to a gene: 1. In DNA form, the CDR3 reads TGTGCCAGCAGCTCGGGGGGCTACAATGAGCAGTTCTTC. It yields the protein CASSSGGYNEQFF.

This clone has just one count. The chain has TRBV27 and TRBJ1-5; D unclear. The CDR3 is 15 residues long. The V end was cut by 4 bases, the J end by 3 bases, with 13 bases between. CDR1 and CDR2 from the germline V gene are MNHEY and SMNVEV (reference sequence). In DNA, the CDR3 is TGTGCCAGCAGTTCCCATGTAGAGTCCAATCAGCCCCAGCATTTT. Amino acid sequence: CASSSHVESNQPQHF.

The rearrangement links TRBV11-3 to TRBJ2-7; D perhaps matches TRBD2 (5 bases). V was cut by 1 base and J by 1 base, with 8 bases left in between. The CDR3 has 14 residues. Per germline, CDR1 SGHNT and CDR2 YENEEA. The DNA for the CDR3 is TGTGCCAGCAGCTTAGTCCGGGATTCCTACGAGCAGTACTTC. This translates into CASSLVRDSYEQYF.

This chain uses TRBV10-1 with TRBJ2-3; 14 bases agree with TRBD2. J was trimmed by 2 bases and V by 2 bases; bases with no gene match: 3. This CDR3 has 17 amino acids. From germline, CDR1 is WNHNN and CDR2 SYGVQD (reference sequence). The CDR3 protein is CASSEPGLAGDTDTQYF. The CDR3, as DNA: TGCGCCAGCAGTGAGCCGGGACTAGCGGGAGACACAGATACGCAGTATTTT.

The rearrangement uses TRBV28 and TRBJ1-4; TRBD1 matches 8 bases. The V gene end was trimmed by 4 bases and the J gene end by 4 bases; junction bases not matched to a gene: 5. Germline V gives CDR1 MDHEN, CDR2 SYDVKM. This CDR3 contains 15 residues. CDR3 loop: CASSSQDRDNEKLFF. In DNA form, the CDR3 reads TGTGCCAGCAGTTCCCAGGACAGGGATAATGAAAAACTGTTTTTT.

This chain connects TRBV27 to TRBJ2-1, with 9 bases identical to TRBD1. The CDR3 spans 15 residues. The V and J ends lost 6 bases and 3 bases, in that order; junction bases with no gene match: 6. Germline CDR1 reads MNHEY; CDR2 reads SMNVEV (reference sequence). CDR3 coding DNA: TGTGCCAGCAGGTCGGGGACAGGGTTCTACAATGAGCAGTTCTTC. Amino acids: CASRSGTGFYNEQFF.

V gene TRBV7-9 combines with J gene TRBJ2-5; weak D call: TRBD2 (6 bases). The V gene's germline CDR1 is SEHNR and CDR2 FQNEAQ (reference sequence). The CDR3 is made up of 14 amino acids. Trimming cost V 4 bases and J 2 bases, with 11 bases left between them. The CDR3 reads CASSSGLSQETQYF. DNA for the CDR3: TGTGCCAGCAGCTCGGGACTTTCGCAAGAGACCCAGTACTTC.

The chain combines TRBV9 with TRBJ2-7; 10 bases match TRBD2. The CDR3 extends over 19 amino acids. The V and J ends lost 4 bases and 3 bases, in that order; junction bases with no gene match: 19. Germline assignment: CDR1 SGDLS and CDR2 YYNGEE. The CDR3 here is CASSPGVGLGLAGDYEQYF. The CDR3 DNA is TGTGCCAGCAGCCCTGGGGTTGGCCTTGGTCTAGCGGGAGACTACGAGCAGTACTTC.

The V call is TRBV5-4, the J call TRBJ1-2, with D hard to call. Trimming shortened V by 0 bases and J by 0 bases, and 15 bases separated the two germline ends. The CDR3 sequence is 17 residues long. CDR1 and CDR2 from the germline V gene are SGHNT and YYREEE (reference sequence). The DNA for the CDR3 is TGTGCCAGCAGCTTGGGGTCTACGGGAAGTCCTAACTATGGCTACACCTTC. It is translated as CASSLGSTGSPNYGYTF.

This clone was recorded once. V is TRBV5-6 and J is TRBJ1-5; tentatively, D is TRBD1 (5 bases). This CDR3 comprises 16 residues. Germline V gene sequence: CDR1 SGHDT, CDR2 YYEEEE. The V gene lost 4 bases and the J gene lost 2 bases, with 16 bases spanning the gap. The chain's CDR3 is CASSGDSSSRNQPQHF. The CDR3 DNA reads TGTGCCAGCAGCGGTGACAGCTCCTCTCGCAATCAGCCCCAGCATTTT.

This chain uses TRBV7-2 with TRBJ2-1; no reliable D call. Germline CDR1 SGHTA, CDR2 FQGNSA. The V end lost 3 bases, the J end lost 4 bases, and 16 bases lay between the germline ends. This CDR3 has 16 residues. The CDR3 is CASSLLHLARYNEQFF. In DNA, the CDR3 is TGTGCCAGCAGCTTGTTACACCTCGCACGTTACAATGAGCAGTTCTTC.

The V call is TRBV29-1, the J call TRBJ2-7; 8 nucleotides align to TRBD1. CDR3 size: 15 residues. Trimming at V came to 1 base and at J to 3 bases, leaving 8 bases not matched to a gene. The germline CDR1 and CDR2 sequences are SQVTM and ANQGSEA. This chain's CDR3 is CSVEGLRGPDYEQYF. In nucleotides, the CDR3 is TGCAGCGTTGAAGGGCTCAGGGGGCCAGACTACGAGCAGTACTTC.

This clone was seen many times. The J gene is TRBJ2-1, the V gene TRBV2; TRBD1 agrees at 8 bases. The germline V gene has CDR1 SNHLY and CDR2 FYNNEI. The junction had 5 bases not matched to a gene; V was cut back by 2 bases and J by 2 bases. There are 16 residues in the CDR3. The CDR3 reads CASSERGTGAYNEQFF. For the CDR3, the DNA is TGTGCCAGCAGTGAACGCGGGACAGGTGCCTACAATGAGCAGTTCTTC.

This clone appeared a single time. The chain links TRBV2 to TRBJ2-7, with TRBD2 matching over 8 bases. J was trimmed by 2 bases and V by 2 bases; bases with no gene match: 5. This CDR3 spans 15 amino acids. Germline V gene lookup returns CDR1 SNHLY and CDR2 FYNNEI. CDR3 DNA sequence: TGTGCCAGCAGTGAATCGGAGGGACTAGCCTACGAGCAGTACTTC. Translated: CASSESEGLAYEQYF.

The V gene is TRBV6-4, the J gene TRBJ2-2, with D unresolved. Trimming shortened V by 0 bases and J by 5 bases, and 7 bases separated the two germline ends. This CDR3 has 14 amino acids. Germline CDR1 MRHNA, CDR2 SNTAGT. In nucleotides, the CDR3 is TGTGCCAGCAGTGACTCTTGGCCTACCGGGGAGCTGTTTTTT. The encoded protein is CASSDSWPTGELFF.

This sequence joins TRBV11-1 and TRBJ2-1; D is possibly TRBD2 (5 bases). This CDR3 comprises 12 residues. The germline CDR1 and CDR2 sequences are SGHAT and FQDESV (reference sequence). With 5 bases removed from V and 9 bases from J, the gap between germline ends came to 11 bases. The DNA for the CDR3 is TGTGCCAGCAGCGCAAGCGGAGGTGAGCAGTTCTTC. It codes for CASSASGGEQFF.

This clone came up a few times. The chain is built from TRBV30 and TRBJ1-1; the match to TRBD1 covers 7 bases. Germline assignment: CDR1 GTSNPN and CDR2 SVGIG (reference sequence). V shed 7 bases and J 1 base; nucleotides not matched to a gene: 3. CDR3 length: 12 residues. The CDR3 reads CAFGTANTEAFF. The CDR3, as DNA: TGTGCCTTTGGGACAGCGAACACTGAAGCTTTCTTT.

The V call is TRBV7-9, the J call TRBJ2-5; 8 bases fit TRBD1. Germline loops: CDR1 SEHNR, CDR2 FQNEAQ (reference sequence). This CDR3 has 16 amino acids. The junction had 12 bases not matched to a gene; V was cut back by 5 bases and J by 4 bases. The CDR3 coding sequence is TGTGCCAGCAGCCCCCCTCAGGGGGCTTTAATAGAGACCCAGTACTTC. Translated: CASSPPQGALIETQYF.

The V call is TRBV7-9, the J call TRBJ2-7; D possibly corresponds to TRBD1 (6 bases). Germline CDR1 and CDR2: SEHNR and FQNEAQ (reference sequence). This CDR3 comprises 15 residues. The germline V and J ends were trimmed by 0 bases and 1 base, with 10 bases remaining between them. The CDR3 reads CASSLAGARSYEQYF. In DNA, the CDR3 is TGTGCCAGCAGCTTAGCGGGGGCGCGTTCCTACGAGCAGTACTTC.

This clone came up once. The chain joins TRBV29-1 to TRBJ1-1, with 7 bases that match TRBD1. Germline loops: CDR1 SQVTM, CDR2 ANQGSEA. The CDR3 is 13 amino acids. V lost 7 bases, J lost 2 bases, and 7 bases stayed unmatched. The CDR3 is CSALTGRNTEAFF. CDR3 DNA: TGCAGCGCCCTGACAGGGAGAAACACTGAAGCTTTCTTT.